This paragraph reports one T cell receptor (beta chain). The antigen remains undetermined. With duration under 3 months, ophthalmopathy was active: Clinical Activity Score at least 3, NOSPECS at least 4. Uncontrolled infections, other autoimmune diseases, pregnancy or lactation led to exclusion of patients. V lost 1 base and J lost 6; bases outside the gene matches: 12. Per germline, CDR1 MNHEY and CDR2 SMNVEV (reference sequence). The CDR3 is 18 residues long. This entry is derived from a study of T cells in Graves' hyperthyroidism and ophthalmopathy. Regarding the study as a whole: The blood repertoire included most of the expanded thyroid clonotypes above 0.001.

Researchers amplified the TCR beta CDR3 regions from RNA transcripts. Using the HTBI primer set, a first-round RT-PCR was run on the TCR CDR3. TCRdb re-called the multiplex PCR reads with MiXCR, one entry per CDR3 protein. There are about 300,000 distinct CDR3 sequences in the sample; roughly a fifth occur only once, and roughly 39% lies in the top ten. The TCR originated in a man aged 45-60 years with Graves' ophthalmopathy. The chain recombines TRBV27 with TRBJ2-3; 11 nucleotides agree with TRBD2. The specimen sequenced was blood. The CDR3 loop is CASSLFPNSGRAADTQYF. The CDR3 bases are TGTGCCAGCAGTTTATTCCCTAATAGCGGGAGGGCCGCTGATACGCAGTATTTT.